What follows are 30 T cell receptor beta chains derived from one specimen sequenced in a study of T cell repertoires in cytomegalovirus infection. TCRdb redid the calling of the reads with MiXCR, one entry per CDR3 protein. The sample records roughly 700,000 distinct CDR3 sequences, 33% being singletons. Their cognate antigens are unknown. Sample: cultured PBMCs, taken from culture after CMV antigen stimulation. The receptors were sampled from a human donor in good health (CMV status not recorded). Some clones in this sample may be carry-over from other donors' samples.

This clonotype has a handful of counts. The chain joins TRBV19 to TRBJ2-2, with 8 bases that match TRBD1. The V gene's germline CDR1 is LNHDA and CDR2 SQIVND (reference sequence). The V segment lost 5 bases and the J segment 0 bases; nucleotides outside the gene matches: 5. CDR3 length: 16 amino acids. The CDR3 reads CASSPLQGANTGELFF. The CDR3 DNA follows: TGTGCCAGTAGTCCGTTACAGGGGGCGAACACCGGGGAGCTGTTTTTT.

This clonotype was seen a handful of times. This CDR3 reads CATVGQHLYGYTF. The CDR3 region has the DNA TGTGCCACCGTCGGACAGCATTTATATGGCTACACCTTC. The chain links TRBV19 to TRBJ1-2, with D perhaps TRBD1 (6 bases). V was trimmed by 10 bases and J by 5 bases, leaving 17 bases between them. Germline-derived CDR1 and CDR2 are LNHDA and SQIVND (reference sequence). The CDR3 runs to 13 residues.

This clonotype appeared a few times. J is TRBJ2-1 and V is TRBV4-3; no reliable D call. V lost 4 bases to trimming and J lost 6 bases, with 16 bases between them. CDR3 length: 15 amino acids. Germline-derived CDR1 and CDR2 are LGHNA and YSLEER. CDR3 nucleotide sequence: TGCGCCAGCAGCCCGTTTTACAGTACTGGCAATGAGCAGTTCTTC. Residues: CASSPFYSTGNEQFF.

The chain uses TRBV7-2 and TRBJ1-2, with 9 nucleotides matching TRBD1. There are 15 residues in the CDR3. With 0 bases clipped from V and 7 bases from J, the junction kept 6 bases outside the gene matches. In germline, CDR1 is SGHTA, CDR2 FQGNSA. The CDR3 protein is CASSLARTGAGGYTF. The CDR3 nucleotides read TGTGCCAGCAGCTTAGCGAGGACAGGGGCTGGTGGCTACACCTTC.

This rearrangement joins TRBV2 to TRBJ2-4, with TRBD1 matching 8 bases. This CDR3 spans 11 amino acids. V shed 5 bases and J 15 bases; nucleotides not matched to a gene: 6. Germline V gives CDR1 SNHLY, CDR2 FYNNEI. CDR3 amino acids: CASSLGQGGYF. The CDR3 coding sequence is TGTGCCAGCAGTCTTGGACAGGGAGGGTACTTC.

This clonotype was found a few times. The chain links TRBV18 to TRBJ1-2; 8 nucleotides align to TRBD1. This CDR3 has 14 amino acids. V gave up 2 bases and J gave up 6 bases; unmatched junction bases: 5. Germline assignment: CDR1 KGHSH and CDR2 LQKENI. CDR3 nucleotides: TGTGCCAGCTCACCAGACAGGGGTTGGCATGGCTACACCTTC. Encoded protein: CASSPDRGWHGYTF.

CDR3 in amino acids: CATSKQDLEQYF. Written as DNA, the CDR3 is TGTGCCACCAGCAAACAGGACCTCGAGCAGTACTTC. The J gene is TRBJ2-7, the V gene TRBV15, with a tentative D call TRBD1 (5 bases). Germline-derived CDR1 and CDR2 are LNHNV and YYDKDF (reference sequence). The V end was cut by 4 bases, the J end by 6 bases, with 10 bases between. The CDR3 spans 12 residues. Drawing the rest from reference TRBV15 and TRBJ2-7, the complete variable domain is DAMVIQNPRYQVTQFGKPVTLSCSQTLNHNVMYWYQQKSSQAPKLLFHYYDKDFNNEADTPDNFQSRRPNTSFCFLDIRSPGLGDTAMYLCATSKQDLEQYFGPGTRLTVT.

The chain joins TRBV20-1 to TRBJ2-3; 10 bases are a match to TRBD1. After removal of 0 bases from V and 4 bases from J, the junction contained 4 bases not matched to a gene. The CDR3 spans 15 residues. Per germline, CDR1 DFQATT and CDR2 SNEGSKA (reference sequence). CDR3 sequence: CSARDGTGAADTQYF. The CDR3 coding sequence is TGCAGTGCTAGAGATGGGACAGGGGCGGCAGATACGCAGTATTTT.

This rearrangement joins TRBV4-2 to TRBJ2-1; the D gene is possibly TRBD2 (6 bases). V lost 1 base and J 0 bases, leaving 10 bases between the germline ends. The germline V gene has CDR1 LGHNA and CDR2 YNFKEQ. The CDR3 totals 16 residues. CDR3 DNA sequence: TGTGCCAGCAGCCAAGCGGGAGCGAGCTCCTACAATGAGCAGTTCTTC. Its translation: CASSQAGASSYNEQFF.

V usage is TRBV7-9 and J usage is TRBJ2-7; tentatively, D is TRBD1 (7 bases). This CDR3 is 15 amino acids long. Trimming stripped 5 bases from V and 8 bases from J, with 22 bases between. Germline CDR1 SEHNR, CDR2 FQNEAQ (reference sequence). The CDR3 sequence is CASSPGDSTPTKQYF. The DNA for the CDR3 is TGTGCCAGCAGCCCGGGGGACAGTACCCCTACCAAGCAGTACTTC.

This clonotype was observed a few times. The chain has TRBV7-2 and TRBJ1-2; a possible D gene is TRBD1 (6 bases). V lost 4 bases to trimming and J lost 6 bases, with 12 bases between them. In germline, CDR1 is SGHTA, CDR2 FQGNSA. The CDR3 runs to 13 residues. The CDR3 spells CASSSGTRHGYTF. In DNA, the CDR3 is TGTGCCAGCAGCTCAGGGACACGTCATGGCTACACCTTC.

Remarks on this clonotype: One end of the junction fails to match germline, which may point to a read error. The chain uses TRBV7-6 and TRBJ2-3, with 10 positions matching TRBD2. The length of the CDR3 is 16 residues. Per germline, CDR1 SGHVS and CDR2 FNYEAQ. CDR3 nucleotides: TGTGCCAGCAGCCCCAGCGGGGGGGTTGACTCAGATCCGCAGTATTTT. Translating it yields CASSPSGGVDSDPQYF.

This clonotype was counted between two and nine times. The gene calls are TRBV5-1 and TRBJ2-2; D is unresolved. Germline CDR1 is SGHRS and CDR2 is YFSETQ. With 0 bases removed from V and 5 bases from J, the gap between germline ends came to 8 bases. The CDR3 length is 14 residues. DNA of the CDR3: TGCGCCAGCAGCTTGGCCGAAGGAACCGGGGAGCTGTTTTTT. It specifies CASSLAEGTGELFF.

This rearrangement joins TRBV19 to TRBJ2-1; D is perhaps TRBD1 or TRBD2 (6 bases each). Germline V gene sequence: CDR1 LNHDA, CDR2 SQIVND (reference sequence). The CDR3 totals 12 residues. V shed 7 bases and J shed 15 bases, with 19 bases lying between them. CDR3 bases: TGTGCCAGTACAAGGGGGGCCCTCCATCTGTTCTTC. Its translation is CASTRGALHLFF.

V gene TRBV11-2 combines with J gene TRBJ2-3; possible D gene TRBD1, 6 bases. Trimming left V 5 bases short and J 4 bases short, with 22 bases between. The CDR3 consists of 17 residues. CDR1 is SGHAT and CDR2 is FQNNGV in the germline V gene. CDR3 DNA sequence: TGTGCCAGCAGCCCAGGGCGTGGGCAGGGGAGCCCAGATACGCAGTATTTT. Its translation: CASSPGRGQGSPDTQYF.

This clonotype was seen a handful of times. In nucleotides, the CDR3 is TGTGCCACCAGTGATTTCCCTAGCGGGGGGAACAATGAGCAGTTCTTC. It translates to CATSDFPSGGNNEQFF. The rearrangement uses TRBV24-1 and TRBJ2-1, with 11 bases aligning to TRBD2. This CDR3 contains 16 residues. V lost 1 base to trimming and J lost 5 bases; unmatched junction nucleotides: 3. The germline CDR1 and CDR2 sequences are KGHDR and SFDVKD.

V gene TRBV6-2 or TRBV6-3 combines with J gene TRBJ1-5; 8 bases agree with TRBD1. Germline values: CDR1 MNHEY, CDR2 SVGEGT. This CDR3 has 14 residues. The V segment lost 4 bases and the J segment 7 bases; nucleotides outside the gene matches: 6. This chain's CDR3 is CASSSDRGQQPQHF. Here the CDR3 DNA reads TGTGCCAGCAGTTCCGACAGGGGTCAACAGCCCCAGCATTTT.

V and J are TRBV7-2 and TRBJ2-5; TRBD2 agrees at 7 bases. Germline V lookup: CDR1 SGHTA, CDR2 FQGNSA. The CDR3 is 15 amino acids. Unmatched junction bases numbered 11, after V lost 6 bases and J lost 4 bases. CDR3 sequence: CASSISGGSGETQYF. The DNA of the CDR3 is TGTGCCAGCAGTATTTCGGGCGGGAGTGGAGAGACCCAGTACTTC.

This chain links TRBV12-3 or TRBV12-4 with TRBJ1-5; TRBD1 might be the D (5 bases). Trimming left V 6 bases short and J 3 bases short, with 9 bases between. The CDR3 is 13 residues long. The CDR3 spells CASRRGVNQPQHF. DNA of the CDR3: TGTGCCAGCAGGAGGGGAGTCAATCAGCCCCAGCATTTT.

This clonotype has ten or more counts. The chain has TRBV7-9 and TRBJ2-3; D is ambiguous. In germline, CDR1 is SEHNR, CDR2 FQNEAQ (reference sequence). There are 14 residues in the CDR3. V was shortened by 5 bases and J by 2 bases, with 11 bases between the two germline ends. The CDR3 loop is CASSRTLPTDTQYF. The CDR3 coding sequence is TGTGCCAGCAGCCGGACCCTTCCCACAGATACGCAGTATTTT.

This rearrangement joins TRBV15 to TRBJ2-7; D remains unclear. The CDR3 consists of 14 residues. Germline V gene sequence: CDR1 LNHNV, CDR2 YYDKDF (reference sequence). The germline V and J ends were trimmed by 4 bases and 3 bases, with 13 bases remaining between them. In DNA, the CDR3 is TGTGCCACCAGCAAGGACCCCACGGGCTACGAGCAGTACTTC. Its translation: CATSKDPTGYEQYF.

The chain uses TRBV7-2 and TRBJ2-7; no clear D. The V end was cut by 3 bases, the J end by 4 bases, with 13 bases between. The CDR3 has 14 residues. The germline V gene has CDR1 SGHTA and CDR2 FQGNSA. The CDR3 region has the DNA TGTGCCAGCAGCTTTGGCCCAGATGGGTACGAGCAGTACTTC. This gives the protein CASSFGPDGYEQYF.

This clonotype has just a few counts. The chain has TRBV29-1 and TRBJ1-2, with TRBD1 as a possible D gene (6 bases). The ends were cut back, 1 base at V and 6 bases at J, with 6 bases in the middle. Germline CDR1 SQVTM, CDR2 ANQGSEA. The length of the CDR3 is 11 residues. CDR3 nucleotide sequence: TGCAGCGTTGAAGCAGGGGATGGCTACACCTTC. Protein: CSVEAGDGYTF.

This clonotype occurred a few times. The rearrangement joins TRBV6-1 to TRBJ1-5; 7 bases line up with TRBD1. CDR1 is MNHNS, CDR2 SASEGT, per germline. V was pared by 11 bases and J by 3 bases, with 10 bases of the junction left unmatched. This CDR3 spans 14 amino acids. CDR3 protein: CACGRGENNQPQHF. The DNA for the CDR3 is TGTGCCTGCGGCAGGGGGGAAAACAATCAGCCCCAGCATTTT.

The chain uses TRBV29-1 and TRBJ1-2; TRBD1 is a possible D gene (5 bases). V lost 7 bases, J lost 0 bases, and 9 bases lay in between. The CDR3 runs 12 residues. Germline CDR1 is SQVTM and CDR2 is ANQGSEA. The chain's CDR3 is CSGGGANYGYTF. CDR3 nucleotides: TGCAGCGGTGGGGGAGCTAACTATGGCTACACCTTC.

This clonotype was seen only a few times. The V call is TRBV6-5, the J call TRBJ2-7; D uncertain. The CDR3 contains 14 residues. Germline assignment: CDR1 MNHEY and CDR2 SVGAGI. The V and J ends lost 11 bases and 2 bases respectively, with 19 bases between them. The CDR3 reads CAPSTQARPYEQYF. The CDR3 bases are TGTGCCCCCTCAACCCAAGCGAGGCCCTACGAGCAGTACTTC.

The chain couples TRBV20-1 to TRBJ2-1; 13 nucleotides match TRBD2. Germline trimming cut 6 bases from V and 10 bases from J; bases unmatched to any gene: 6. This CDR3 is 13 amino acids long. CDR1 is DFQATT, CDR2 SNEGSKA, per germline (reference sequence). CDR3 in amino acids: CSADMGLAGEQFF. The CDR3 nucleotides are TGCAGTGCCGATATGGGACTAGCGGGAGAGCAGTTCTTC.

J is TRBJ2-5 and V is TRBV20-1; the match to TRBD2 covers 11 bases. CDR3 size: 14 residues. V gave up 8 bases and J gave up 7 bases; unmatched junction bases: 12. CDR1 DFQATT and CDR2 SNEGSKA come from the germline V gene (reference sequence). The CDR3 loop is CSRRKLAGVGTQYF. The CDR3 DNA follows: TGCAGTCGGCGGAAACTAGCGGGAGTCGGGACCCAGTACTTC.

The genes are TRBV7-2 and TRBJ2-2; D possibly corresponds to TRBD2 (5 bases). The CDR3 runs 15 residues. CDR1 is SGHTA, CDR2 FQGNSA, per germline. The germline V and J ends were trimmed by 7 bases and 0 bases, with 12 bases remaining between them. The CDR3, as DNA: TGTGCCAGCACATTAGGACTCCCGAACACCGGGGAGCTGTTTTTT. Protein product: CASTLGLPNTGELFF.

This chain links TRBV4-3 with TRBJ2-2, with 14 bases fitting TRBD2. The germline gives CDR1 LGHNA, CDR2 YSLEER. There are 23 residues in the CDR3. The J segment lost 5 bases and the V segment lost 2 bases, leaving 22 bases of the junction unmatched. CDR3 in amino acids: CASSQKGGGWPTGTSGRTGELFF. In nucleotides, the CDR3 is TGCGCCAGCAGCCAAAAAGGGGGGGGGTGGCCTACCGGGACTAGCGGGAGAACCGGGGAGCTGTTTTTT.